This T cell receptor beta chain was identified during a study of T cells in Graves' hyperthyroidism and ophthalmopathy. The germline V gene has CDR1 SNHLY and CDR2 FYNNEI. The CDR3 contains 16 residues. After removal of 3 bases from V and 4 bases from J, the junction contained 6 bases not matched to a gene. This clonotype was detected many times. RNA transcripts provided the source from which TCR beta CDR3 regions were amplified. When the TCR CDR3 underwent first-round RT-PCR, the HTBI primer set was used. TCRdb ran MiXCR on the multiplex PCR reads and lists one entry per CDR3 protein. The sample lists 600,000 to 900,000 distinct CDR3 sequences, about 16% occurring once.

The chain combines TRBV2 with TRBJ2-3, with 11 bases aligning to TRBD2. This receptor was taken from a man between 18 and 29 years old with Graves' hyperthyroidism. The specimen was blood. The CDR3 DNA sequence: TGTGCCAGCAGTGACCCACTAGCGGGAGTCGCAGATACGCAGTATTTT. Amino acid sequence: CASSDPLAGVADTQYF.